This T cell receptor beta chain was sequenced for a study of identical twins. Template switching added a universal primer site, and cDNA bore unique molecular identifiers. TCRdb recomputed calls from the 5' RACE reads with MiXCR, one row per CDR3 protein. The sample has roughly 500,000 distinct CDR3 sequences; roughly 21% are singletons. As concerns this clonotype: What it binds is unknown.

Findings and caveats of the study: Out-of-frame alpha sequences common to twins were enriched for low generation probability. The presence of invariant MAIT and iNKT cells could partly confound analyses of zero-insertion sequences.

Between the trimmed V and J ends, which lost 1 base and 1 base, there was a span of 8 bases. This CDR3 is 16 amino acids long. Germline V gives CDR1 LGHNA, CDR2 YSLEER. The sample was also linked to a second study, of T cells expressing NK-cell markers. Per that paper: Sequenced donors, eight in total, included seven who were HCMV-seropositive and one who was seronegative.

The receptor's source is a woman younger than 35 in good health. The sample consisted of CD4+ T cells sorted from blood. V gene TRBV4-3 combines with J gene TRBJ2-6; no firm D call. CDR3 DNA: TGCGCCAGCAGCCAAGTGCGAGGATCTGGGGCCAACGTCCTGACTTTC. It codes for CASSQVRGSGANVLTF.